Listed below are T cell receptor beta chains from one sample, sequenced in a study of T cell repertoires in cytomegalovirus infection. Via MiXCR, TCRdb re-called the reads, giving one row per CDR3 protein. This sample has 650,000 to 900,000 distinct CDR3 sequences, with roughly 28% found just once. Their target antigens are unknown. The specimen was cultured CD8+ T cells from PBMCs, collected from culture after CMV antigen stimulation. The source of these receptors is a human donor in good health (CMV status not recorded). Some clones in this sample may be carry-over from other donors' samples. Both conserved end residues are part of each CDR3. Fields, in order: V gene, clone size, D gene, J gene, CDR3 DNA, CDR3 protein. A D gene is named only where the DNA matches it firmly. Clone size appears in some rows only: once, few, many, or a class for an expanded clone.

v_gene: TRBV2; abundance: .; d_gene: TRBD1; j_gene: TRBJ2-4; CDR3nt: TGTGCCTCCCAAGAGGGGGCCGGGTGGAACATTCAGTACTTC; CDR3aa: CASQEGAGWNIQYF
v_gene: TRBV7-9; abundance: few; d_gene: .; j_gene: TRBJ1-4; CDR3nt: TGTGCCAGCAGCTCAACAGGGACCAACAGGAATGAAAAACTGTTTTTT; CDR3aa: CASSSTGTNRNEKLFF
v_gene: TRBV27; abundance: few; d_gene: TRBD1; j_gene: TRBJ1-2; CDR3nt: TGTGCCAGCAGTTTATATCCGGGACAGATCTATGGCTACACCTTC; CDR3aa: CASSLYPGQIYGYTF
v_gene: TRBV11-2; abundance: few; d_gene: .; j_gene: TRBJ2-3; CDR3nt: TGTGCCAGCCGTGCCGTTGGATATAGCACAGATACGCAGTATTTT; CDR3aa: CASRAVGYSTDTQYF
v_gene: TRBV7-2; abundance: few; d_gene: TRBD2; j_gene: TRBJ2-1; CDR3nt: TGTGCCAGCAGCTTAGGTAGCGGGGCCTCCAGGTACAATGAGCAGTTCTTC; CDR3aa: CASSLGSGASRYNEQFF
v_gene: TRBV3-1; abundance: once; d_gene: TRBD1; j_gene: TRBJ1-2; CDR3nt: TGTGCCAGCAGCCCCGGGACAGGCGTTTACTATGGCTACACCTTC; CDR3aa: CASSPGTGVYYGYTF
v_gene: TRBV6-6; abundance: few; d_gene: TRBD1; j_gene: TRBJ1-1; CDR3nt: TGTGCCAGCAGTTCCCCCCCCGGGACAGGGACTGAAGCTTTCTTT; CDR3aa: CASSSPPGTGTEAFF
v_gene: TRBV6-2/TRBV6-3; abundance: once; d_gene: TRBD1; j_gene: TRBJ1-1; CDR3nt: TGTGCCAGCAAGACCAACAGGGGCTCAGAAGCTTTCTTT; CDR3aa: CASKTNRGSEAFF
v_gene: TRBV20-1; abundance: .; d_gene: TRBD2; j_gene: TRBJ2-3; CDR3nt: TGCAGTGCTAGAAGGACTAGCGGGGAGGGCACAGATACGCAGTATTTT; CDR3aa: CSARRTSGEGTDTQYF
v_gene: TRBV7-6; abundance: few; d_gene: TRBD1; j_gene: TRBJ2-7; CDR3nt: TGTGCCAGCAGCTTCCCGGGACAGGGTACCTACGAGCAGTACTTC; CDR3aa: CASSFPGQGTYEQYF
v_gene: TRBV6-2/TRBV6-3; abundance: few; d_gene: .; j_gene: TRBJ1-5; CDR3nt: TGTGCCAGCAGTTACCAGGCCCAGCCCCAGCATTTT; CDR3aa: CASSYQAQPQHF
v_gene: TRBV4-1; abundance: few; d_gene: TRBD1; j_gene: TRBJ1-4; CDR3nt: TGCGCCAGCAGCCAGGTTTGGGGACAGGAAGAAAAACTGTTTTTT; CDR3aa: CASSQVWGQEEKLFF
v_gene: TRBV6-1; abundance: .; d_gene: .; j_gene: TRBJ2-7; CDR3nt: TGTGCCAGCAGTGAAATCATGGGGTCCTACGAGCAGTACTTC; CDR3aa: CASSEIMGSYEQYF
v_gene: TRBV6-1; abundance: few; d_gene: TRBD1; j_gene: TRBJ1-1; CDR3nt: TGTGCCAGCAGATCTCCAGGGGGCGTTTTTCGCACTGAAGCTTTCTTT; CDR3aa: CASRSPGGVFRTEAFF
v_gene: TRBV7-6; abundance: few; d_gene: .; j_gene: TRBJ1-4; CDR3nt: TGTGCCAGCAGCTACCCAGGGGACGAAAAACTGTTTTTT; CDR3aa: CASSYPGDEKLFF
v_gene: TRBV24-1; abundance: once; d_gene: .; j_gene: TRBJ1-2; CDR3nt: TGTGCCACCAGTGCCTACGAGGGCTATGGCTACACCTTC; CDR3aa: CATSAYEGYGYTF
v_gene: TRBV15; abundance: few; d_gene: .; j_gene: TRBJ2-3; CDR3nt: TGTGCCACCAGCAGAGTAGGGGGGAGCCACAGCACAGATACGCAGTATTTT; CDR3aa: CATSRVGGSHSTDTQYF
v_gene: TRBV3-1; abundance: .; d_gene: TRBD1; j_gene: TRBJ1-2; CDR3nt: TGTGCCAGCAGCCAAGACGGCGAGACAGGGGGCGCGGTTAACTATGGCTACACCTTC; CDR3aa: CASSQDGETGGAVNYGYTF
v_gene: TRBV5-1; abundance: .; d_gene: TRBD2; j_gene: TRBJ2-1; CDR3nt: TGCGCCAGCAGCCCCGCGCTAGCGGGGGGGGGTAATGAGCAGTTCTTC; CDR3aa: CASSPALAGGGNEQFF
v_gene: TRBV27; abundance: few; d_gene: TRBD2; j_gene: TRBJ2-7; CDR3nt: TGTGCCAGCAGTTTTTTGTGGGGGGGGAAGTACGAGCAGTACTTC; CDR3aa: CASSFLWGGKYEQYF
v_gene: TRBV12-3/TRBV12-4; abundance: few; d_gene: TRBD2; j_gene: TRBJ2-5; CDR3nt: TGTGCCAGCAGTGGACTAGCGGGGGGGGGACAAGAGACCCAGTACTTC; CDR3aa: CASSGLAGGGQETQYF
v_gene: TRBV7-9; abundance: few; d_gene: TRBD2; j_gene: TRBJ2-1; CDR3nt: TGTGCCAGCAGCTTAGGCACGGGACTAGCGGGGGTTGAGAATGAGCAGTTCTTC; CDR3aa: CASSLGTGLAGVENEQFF
v_gene: TRBV7-6; abundance: .; d_gene: .; j_gene: TRBJ2-2; CDR3nt: TGTGCCAGCAGCATCTCCGGGGGATCGGACACCGGGGAGCTGTTTTTT; CDR3aa: CASSISGGSDTGELFF
v_gene: TRBV24-1; abundance: few; d_gene: .; j_gene: TRBJ1-2; CDR3nt: TGTGCCACCAGTGATTTCGTCGAGGGCGGCTATGGCTACACCTTC; CDR3aa: CATSDFVEGGYGYTF
v_gene: TRBV5-4; abundance: .; d_gene: TRBD2; j_gene: TRBJ2-3; CDR3nt: TGTGCCAGCAGCACCGGGACAGGAGGAGGACTAGCGGGGGGCCTATACACAGATACGCAGTATTTT; CDR3aa: CASSTGTGGGLAGGLYTDTQYF
v_gene: TRBV6-2/TRBV6-3; abundance: few; d_gene: TRBD2; j_gene: TRBJ2-1; CDR3nt: TGTGCCAGCAGCCTTTCGCGCGGGGGGGGGTACAATGAGCAGTTCTTC; CDR3aa: CASSLSRGGGYNEQFF
v_gene: TRBV14; abundance: few; d_gene: .; j_gene: TRBJ1-1; CDR3nt: TGTGCCAGCAGCCAAGAATGGGGGGTAGACACTGAAGCTTTCTTT; CDR3aa: CASSQEWGVDTEAFF
v_gene: TRBV19; abundance: .; d_gene: TRBD2; j_gene: TRBJ2-5; CDR3nt: TGTGCCAGTACTAGCGGGGGACCGCAAGAGACCCAGTACTTC; CDR3aa: CASTSGGPQETQYF
v_gene: TRBV7-6; abundance: .; d_gene: TRBD1; j_gene: TRBJ1-6; CDR3nt: TGTGCCAGCAGCTTAGCCCAGAACAGGGGAGGTAATTCACCCCTCCACTTT; CDR3aa: CASSLAQNRGGNSPLHF
v_gene: TRBV12-3/TRBV12-4; abundance: .; d_gene: .; j_gene: TRBJ2-5; CDR3nt: TGTGCCAGCAAGTGGGGATCGGGGACCCAGTACTTC; CDR3aa: CASKWGSGTQYF
v_gene: TRBV2; abundance: many; d_gene: .; j_gene: TRBJ2-1; CDR3nt: TGTGCCCTTGAGCGGATGGCCGGGAATGAGCAGTTCTTC; CDR3aa: CALERMAGNEQFF
v_gene: TRBV27; abundance: .; d_gene: TRBD2; j_gene: TRBJ2-1; CDR3nt: TGTGCCAGCAGTCCAGTTAGCGGGAGCTCCTACAATGAGCAGTTCTTC; CDR3aa: CASSPVSGSSYNEQFF
v_gene: TRBV28; abundance: .; d_gene: .; j_gene: TRBJ1-1; CDR3nt: TGTGCCAGCAGTCTTCCGTTCGAGAACACTGAAGCTTTCTTT; CDR3aa: CASSLPFENTEAFF
v_gene: TRBV6-1; abundance: few; d_gene: .; j_gene: TRBJ2-7; CDR3nt: TGTGCCAGCCTCCAGCAATGGGTTTACGAGCAGTACTTC; CDR3aa: CASLQQWVYEQYF
v_gene: TRBV24-1; abundance: few; d_gene: TRBD2; j_gene: TRBJ2-3; CDR3nt: TGTGCCACCAGTGATTTGTTGTCTAGCGGGGCAGATACGCAGTATTTT; CDR3aa: CATSDLLSSGADTQYF
v_gene: TRBV7-6; abundance: few; d_gene: TRBD1; j_gene: TRBJ1-2; CDR3nt: TGTGCCAGCAGCCCTCGGACAGGGGAAGGCTACACCTTC; CDR3aa: CASSPRTGEGYTF
v_gene: TRBV7-2; abundance: many; d_gene: .; j_gene: TRBJ1-1; CDR3nt: TGTGCCAGCAGCTTAGGGGACCGGAACACTGAAGCTTTCTTT; CDR3aa: CASSLGDRNTEAFF
v_gene: TRBV4-3; abundance: .; d_gene: TRBD1; j_gene: TRBJ1-5; CDR3nt: TGCGCCAGCAGCCAATTGGGACAGGGTAGCAATCAGCCCCAGCATTTT; CDR3aa: CASSQLGQGSNQPQHF
v_gene: TRBV11-2; abundance: .; d_gene: .; j_gene: TRBJ2-1; CDR3nt: TGTGCCAGCAGCTTAGATCGTAGGGTGGGGGATGAGCAGTTCTTC; CDR3aa: CASSLDRRVGDEQFF
v_gene: TRBV20-1; abundance: .; d_gene: .; j_gene: TRBJ2-7; CDR3nt: TGCAGTGCCCGAGGTAGGGGGCGGGAGGAGTCCTACGAGCAGTACTTC; CDR3aa: CSARGRGREESYEQYF
v_gene: TRBV12-3/TRBV12-4; abundance: .; d_gene: TRBD1; j_gene: TRBJ1-4; CDR3nt: TGTGCCAGCAGAACCGACAGGGGCCGGGTGGAAAAACTGTTTTTT; CDR3aa: CASRTDRGRVEKLFF
v_gene: TRBV27; abundance: .; d_gene: TRBD1; j_gene: TRBJ1-5; CDR3nt: TGTGCCAGCCGAACCGGGACAGGGGATCAGCCCCAGCATTTT; CDR3aa: CASRTGTGDQPQHF
v_gene: TRBV18; abundance: .; d_gene: .; j_gene: TRBJ1-5; CDR3nt: TGTGCCAGCTCACCTTATGACGGGGGGAATCAGCCCCAGCATTTT; CDR3aa: CASSPYDGGNQPQHF
v_gene: TRBV12-5; abundance: .; d_gene: TRBD2; j_gene: TRBJ2-7; CDR3nt: TGTGCTAGTGGTTTGGTACAGTCCGTCGCCGCGGGGGGCTACGAGCAGTACTTC; CDR3aa: CASGLVQSVAAGGYEQYF
v_gene: TRBV19; abundance: few; d_gene: TRBD2; j_gene: TRBJ2-1; CDR3nt: TGTGCCAGTACCTATAGCGGGCCATCCAATGAGCAGTTCTTC; CDR3aa: CASTYSGPSNEQFF
v_gene: TRBV7-9; abundance: .; d_gene: TRBD1; j_gene: TRBJ2-4; CDR3nt: TGTGCCAGCAGCCAAAGGGACAGGATAGCCGCCAAAAACATTCAGTACTTC; CDR3aa: CASSQRDRIAAKNIQYF
v_gene: TRBV10-2; abundance: .; d_gene: TRBD1; j_gene: TRBJ2-5; CDR3nt: TGCGCCAGCAGGGCTACGATAACTGACGGGACAGGGGTTTCTCAAGAGACCCAGTACTTC; CDR3aa: CASRATITDGTGVSQETQYF
v_gene: TRBV28; abundance: once; d_gene: TRBD2; j_gene: TRBJ2-1; CDR3nt: TGTGCCAGCAGTCACAACCCGGGACTAGCGGGACCCTACAATGAGCAGTTCTTC; CDR3aa: CASSHNPGLAGPYNEQFF
v_gene: TRBV12-3/TRBV12-4; abundance: .; d_gene: .; j_gene: TRBJ1-1; CDR3nt: TGTGCCAGCAGGGGATGGACAGAAACTGAAGCTTTCTTT; CDR3aa: CASRGWTETEAFF
v_gene: TRBV7-9; abundance: .; d_gene: .; j_gene: TRBJ2-2; CDR3nt: TGTGCCAGCAGCTCTACGGGCGGCGCGGGCACCGGGGAGCTGTTTTTT; CDR3aa: CASSSTGGAGTGELFF
v_gene: TRBV6-5; abundance: few; d_gene: .; j_gene: TRBJ1-6; CDR3nt: TGTGCCAGCAGTTACTCGAAGGGTTACAATTCACCCCTCCACTTT; CDR3aa: CASSYSKGYNSPLHF
v_gene: TRBV18; abundance: .; d_gene: .; j_gene: TRBJ1-2; CDR3nt: TGTGCCAGCTCACTACAGGGCGGAGGAGGCTACACCTTC; CDR3aa: CASSLQGGGGYTF
v_gene: TRBV7-9; abundance: .; d_gene: .; j_gene: TRBJ2-2; CDR3nt: TGTGCCAGCAGCGCGCCGGGACTTGAGAACACCGGGGAGCTGTTTTTT; CDR3aa: CASSAPGLENTGELFF
v_gene: TRBV12-3/TRBV12-4; abundance: .; d_gene: TRBD2; j_gene: TRBJ2-3; CDR3nt: TGTGCCAGCAGTTTTAGCCTAGCGGGGAGCACAGATACGCAGTATTTT; CDR3aa: CASSFSLAGSTDTQYF